The 13 T cell receptor beta chains below were found in one sample sequenced in a study of T cell responses to AZD1222 COVID-19 vaccine. Only in-frame clones appear in the TCRdb table, and some are missing; sequencing was by immunoSEQ multiplex PCR. The table lists more than 110,000 clones, 80% to 95% of them singletons. The material sequenced was peripheral blood, taken on day 0 of AZD1222 vaccination. The receptors were sampled from an adult in good health.

This clone was counted a few times. The chain is built from TRBV9 and TRBJ2-5; 11 nucleotides line up with TRBD2. Germline lookup yields CDR1 SGDLS and CDR2 YYNGEE. The CDR3 runs to 16 residues. After removal of 0 bases from V and 5 bases from J, the junction contained 6 bases not matched to a gene. CDR3 in DNA: TGTGCCAGCAGCGTAGGTACTAGCGGGAGTCACGAGACCCAGTACTTC. It translates to CASSVGTSGSHETQYF.

The V call is TRBV27, the J call TRBJ1-1; TRBD1 is a possible D gene (5 bases). V dropped 5 bases and J dropped 0 bases, with 13 bases sitting between them. The length of the CDR3 is 15 residues. The germline V gene encodes CDR1 MNHEY and CDR2 SMNVEV (reference sequence). Here the CDR3 reads CASSRQTTVNTEAFF. The CDR3 DNA sequence: TGTGCCAGCAGTCGGCAGACGACAGTGAACACTGAAGCTTTCTTT.

The chain couples TRBV6-1 to TRBJ2-1; TRBD2 matches 9 bases. The CDR3 spans 18 residues. Germline V gene data show CDR1 as MNHNS and CDR2 as SASEGT. Trimming at V came to 0 bases and at J to 5 bases, leaving 11 bases not matched to a gene. In DNA form, the CDR3 reads TGTGCCAGCAGTGAAGCTTATTTTGGGACTAGCAGCAACAATGAGCAGTTCTTC. Amino acids: CASSEAYFGTSSNNEQFF.

This clone appeared once. The chain employs TRBV10-3 and TRBJ2-1; maybe TRBD1 (7 bases). V shed 11 bases and J shed 9 bases, with 14 bases lying between them. Germline assignment: CDR1 ENHRY and CDR2 SYGVKD. The CDR3 consists of 11 residues. The CDR3 loop is CAASEGAEQFF. The CDR3, as DNA: TGTGCCGCGTCGGAGGGGGCTGAGCAGTTCTTC.

The chain recombines TRBV28 with TRBJ2-7; TRBD2 aligns across 7 bases. CDR1 and CDR2 (germline): MDHEN, SYDVKM. This CDR3 has 12 residues. CDR3: CVGGTLGDEQYF. As DNA, the CDR3 is TGTGTCGGGGGGACCCTCGGGGACGAGCAGTACTTC.

This clone was seen a few times. The rearrangement joins TRBV6-5 to TRBJ1-5; 9 bases align to TRBD1. Germline CDR1 reads MNHEY; CDR2 reads SVGAGI. The CDR3 sequence is 13 residues long. Trimming removed 6 bases from V and 6 bases from J; junction bases left unmatched: 3. The CDR3 nucleotides read TGTGCCAGCAGGGACAGGGGAGGTCAGCCCCAGCATTTT. This gives the protein CASRDRGGQPQHF.

This clone was detected once. The chain couples TRBV6-2 or TRBV6-3 to TRBJ1-3, with D uncertain. This CDR3 has 11 amino acids. Germline CDR1 and CDR2: MNHEY and SVGEGT. V shed 8 bases and J shed 5 bases, with 7 bases lying between them. The chain's CDR3 is CASGRRNTIYF. Written as DNA, the CDR3 is TGTGCCAGCGGCCGCCGAAACACCATATATTTT.

This chain links TRBV5-1 with TRBJ2-1; D possibly matches TRBD1 or TRBD2 (5 bases each). V was pared by 5 bases and J by 7 bases, with 16 bases between. This CDR3 has 14 amino acids. Germline V lookup: CDR1 SGHRS, CDR2 YFSETQ. The CDR3 loop is CASSAGTGGNEQFF. The CDR3 DNA is TGCGCCAGCAGTGCCGGGACGGGCGGGAATGAGCAGTTCTTC.

The chain recombines TRBV30 with TRBJ2-3, with 8 positions matching TRBD2. J was trimmed by 10 bases and V by 5 bases; bases with no gene match: 8. Germline lookup yields CDR1 GTSNPN and CDR2 SVGIG (reference sequence). There are 12 residues in the CDR3. The CDR3: CAWGGSGSAQYF. In nucleotides, the CDR3 is TGTGCCTGGGGGGGAAGCGGGAGTGCGCAGTATTTT.

The chain is built from TRBV19 and TRBJ1-5; no definite D call. Germline loops: CDR1 LNHDA, CDR2 SQIVND (reference sequence). V was clipped by 9 bases and J by 2 bases, with 11 bases between them. The CDR3 has 13 residues. DNA for the CDR3: TGTGCCAGCCATACCAGTGGCAATCAGCCCCAGCATTTT. Amino acids: CASHTSGNQPQHF.

V is TRBV12-3 or TRBV12-4 and J is TRBJ1-5, with D uncertain. This CDR3 has 13 amino acids. V was shortened by 2 bases and J by 4 bases, with 6 bases between the two germline ends. The CDR3 DNA follows: TGTGCCAGCAGTTTATCAGAGAATCAGCCCCAGCATTTT. Its translation: CASSLSENQPQHF.

The chain uses TRBV6-5 and TRBJ2-2; no definite D call. The CDR3 spans 13 residues. Germline values: CDR1 MNHEY, CDR2 SVGAGI. V lost 2 bases and J lost 3, with 4 bases in between. The CDR3 DNA follows: TGTGCCAGCAGTTACACCGACACCGGGGAGCTGTTTTTT. Translated: CASSYTDTGELFF.

This chain's CDR3 is CASSPSKGGNQPQHF. As DNA, the CDR3 is TGTGCCAGCAGTCCATCGAAGGGCGGCAATCAGCCCCAGCATTTT. V is TRBV28 and J is TRBJ1-5; D is undetermined. Looked up from germline, CDR1 is MDHEN and CDR2 is SYDVKM. There are 15 residues in the CDR3. The ends were cut back, 5 bases at V and 2 bases at J, with 13 bases in the middle.